This T cell receptor (beta chain) was sequenced for a study of HIV-infected patients and healthy controls. TCRdb re-called the 5' RACE reads with MiXCR, one entry per CDR3 protein. The sample has roughly 70,000 distinct CDR3 sequences; about a sixth are singletons. This clonotype has just a few counts. There are 15 residues in the CDR3. The germline V gene has CDR1 SGHTA and CDR2 FQGNSA. V lost 5 bases to trimming and J lost 5 bases, with 16 bases between them. The source is a human donor in good health. The material sequenced was CD4+ T cells from blood. The gene calls are TRBV7-2 and TRBJ2-1, with unresolved D. The CDR3 sequence: CASSPKLGSHNEQFF. The CDR3 DNA follows: TGTGCCAGCAGCCCTAAGCTTGGTTCCCACAATGAGCAGTTCTTC.